This entry lists 2 T cell receptor beta chains sequenced from one sample in a study of shared T cell receptors in the human thymus. Profiling relied on immunoSEQ multiplex PCR, and the TCRdb table lists in-frame clones only, not all of them. The sample lists a few hundred thousand clones, 85% to 95% occurring once. Sequencing input: thymocytes. These receptors originate from a human donor.

J is TRBJ2-1 and V is TRBV5-5; 11 bases match TRBD2. In germline, CDR1 is SGHKS, CDR2 YYEKEE (reference sequence). The CDR3 covers 16 residues. Trimming cost V 3 bases and J 3 bases; bases outside gene matches: 5. In DNA form, the CDR3 reads TGTGCCAGCAGCTGTTCTAGCGGGAGGAACTACAATGAGCAGTTCTTC. Protein product: CASSCSSGRNYNEQFF. The full variable domain, completed using reference TRBV5-5 and TRBJ2-1, is DAGVTQSPTHLIKTRGQQVTLRCSPISGHKSVSWYQQVLGQGPQFIFQYYEKEERGRGNFPDRFSARQFPNYSSELNVNALLLGDSALYLCASSCSSGRNYNEQFFGPGTRLTVL.

The chain joins TRBV6-5 to TRBJ1-3; D is perhaps TRBD1 (6 bases). Germline lookup yields CDR1 MNHEY and CDR2 SVGAGI. Trimming pared 6 bases from V and 0 bases from J, leaving 12 bases between. The CDR3 has 15 amino acids. The CDR3 reads CASRGGPNSGNTIYF. CDR3 DNA: TGTGCCAGCAGAGGGGGACCGAACTCTGGAAACACCATATATTTT.